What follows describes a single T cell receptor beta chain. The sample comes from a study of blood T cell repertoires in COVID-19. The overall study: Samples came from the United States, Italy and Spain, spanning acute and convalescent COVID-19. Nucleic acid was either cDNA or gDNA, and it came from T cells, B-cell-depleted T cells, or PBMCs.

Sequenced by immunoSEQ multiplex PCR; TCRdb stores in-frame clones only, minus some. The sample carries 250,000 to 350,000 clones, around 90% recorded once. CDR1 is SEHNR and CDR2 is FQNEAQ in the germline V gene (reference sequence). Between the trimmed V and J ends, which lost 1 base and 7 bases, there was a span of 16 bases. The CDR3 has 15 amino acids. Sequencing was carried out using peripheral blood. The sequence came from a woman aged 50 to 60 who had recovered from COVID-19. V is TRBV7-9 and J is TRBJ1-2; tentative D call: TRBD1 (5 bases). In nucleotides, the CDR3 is TGTGCCAGCAGCTTAGGTCCGGCCCGGCAGGGTGGCTACACCTTC. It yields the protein CASSLGPARQGGYTF.